This T cell receptor (beta chain) derives from a study of OX40 agonist ivuxolimab in advanced cancers. As for the study in general: Every 2 weeks, patients received ivuxolimab intravenously, dosed at 0.01 to 10 mg/kg.

The data were produced by immunoSEQ multiplex PCR, yet TCRdb's version contains in-frame clones alone and is incomplete. The sample shows about 73,000 clones, approximately 92% of them seen only once. The CDR3 sequence is 13 residues long. The germline CDR1 and CDR2 sequences are MDHEN and SYDVKM. V shed 7 bases and J shed 7 bases, with 14 bases lying between them. The sequences come from CD4+ or CD8+ T cells sorted from blood, collected in a trial of the OX40 agonist ivuxolimab. The chain joins TRBV28 to TRBJ1-5; D not certain. This receptor was obtained from an adult with an advanced solid tumor such as melanoma, head and neck, liver or kidney cancer. The CDR3 region is CASTILVGQPQHF. Here the CDR3 DNA reads TGTGCCAGCACGATACTGGTAGGGCAGCCCCAGCATTTT.